This paragraph reports one T cell receptor beta chain. TCRdb's table, derived via immunoSEQ multiplex PCR, lists solely in-frame clones and lacks some. The data contain about 92,000 clones, about nine tenths of them singletons. This entry is derived from a study of T cell responses to AZD1222 COVID-19 vaccine. The CDR3 totals 15 residues. This clonotype originated in an adult in good health. The starting material was peripheral blood, obtained on day 0 of AZD1222 vaccination. The chain carries TRBV21-1 and TRBJ1-2; TRBD1, the D gene given by the table, was not confirmed from the DNA. TRBV21-1 is termed a pseudogene. The CDR3 region is CASSKDCWTGGGYTF. The CDR3 DNA reads TGTGCCAGCAGCAAAGATTGTTGGACAGGGGGAGGCTACACCTTC.